This T cell receptor (beta chain) was sequenced during a study of T cell repertoires in cytomegalovirus infection. Points on this clonotype: Its antigen is not known.

Points from the study as a whole: CMV-specific TCR beta clonotypes restricted by HLA-C were the ones dominating the ex vivo response.

Each CDR3 protein gets one entry after TCRdb re-called the reads with MiXCR. Among 450,000 to 600,000 distinct CDR3 sequences listed, 11% were seen once. Germline V gene data show CDR1 as SGHAT and CDR2 as FQNNGV. Germline trimming cut 6 bases from V and 3 bases from J; bases unmatched to any gene: 8. This CDR3 has 15 amino acids. The specimen was PBMCs. The source is a human donor in good health (CMV status not recorded). Some clones in this sample may be carry-over from other donors' samples. The chain couples TRBV11-2 to TRBJ2-1; 7 bases align to TRBD2. This chain's CDR3 is CASRRPGLLYNEQFF. The CDR3 nucleotides read TGTGCCAGCAGACGTCCGGGACTACTCTACAATGAGCAGTTCTTC.